Each of the 31 T cell receptor beta chains below was sequenced from the same sample in a study of human T cells and chemical hapten exposure. Each CDR3 protein is one row after TCRdb ran MiXCR on the RACE reads. Altogether 250,000 or so distinct CDR3 sequences are present, approximately 8.6% being singletons, with the ten largest covering 2.3%. Time point defined: pre-sensitization, week 0. Noted treatment: therapeutic diphenylcyclopropenone sensitization with weekly scalp DPC. The source was whole blood, collected in connection with sensitization to the hapten diphenylcyclopropenone (DPC). These receptors originate from a woman between 40 and 55 years old with alopecia areata. Some clones in this sample may be carry-over from other donors' samples.

This CDR3 is CASTNSGSSDYNEQFF. The CDR3 DNA sequence: TGTGCCAGCACCAATAGCGGGAGTTCAGACTACAATGAGCAGTTCTTC. V and J are TRBV28 and TRBJ2-1, with 9 positions matching TRBD2. V was clipped by 7 bases and J by 3 bases; unmatched bases: 10. Germline CDR1 and CDR2: MDHEN and SYDVKM. The CDR3 is 16 residues long.

This clonotype was seen many times. The chain combines TRBV28 with TRBJ2-1; 10 bases are shared with TRBD2. The CDR3 sequence is 18 residues long. The J segment lost 7 bases and the V segment lost 1 base, leaving 13 bases of the junction unmatched. Germline V lookup: CDR1 MDHEN, CDR2 SYDVKM. CDR3 nucleotide sequence: TGTGCCAGCAGTTTATTGCTGCGGCTAGCGGGAGAAGGAAATGAGCAGTTCTTC. Translating it yields CASSLLLRLAGEGNEQFF.

The table lists this clonotype with many counts. The rearrangement uses TRBV7-6 and TRBJ2-7; 8 bases fit TRBD2. With 1 base clipped from V and 2 bases from J, the junction kept 4 bases outside the gene matches. Germline V CDR1 and CDR2: SGHVS, FNYEAQ. The CDR3 sequence is 15 residues long. The CDR3: CASSLGPREAYEQYF. CDR3 DNA sequence: TGTGCCAGCAGCTTAGGCCCGCGGGAGGCCTACGAGCAGTACTTC.

The chain combines TRBV20-1 with TRBJ2-3; a possible D gene is TRBD2 (7 bases). Per the germline V gene, CDR1 is DFQATT and CDR2 is SNEGSKA (reference sequence). V shed 3 bases and J shed 2 bases, with 12 bases lying between them. The CDR3 is 14 amino acids. The CDR3 region has the DNA TGCAGTGCTAGGAGGGGGGGGTCCACAGATACGCAGTATTTT. This translates into CSARRGGSTDTQYF.

V gene TRBV7-9 combines with J gene TRBJ1-5; tentative D call: TRBD1 (5 bases). Per germline, CDR1 SEHNR and CDR2 FQNEAQ (reference sequence). V shed 4 bases and J shed 0 bases, with 13 bases lying between them. The CDR3 has 16 amino acids. CDR3 DNA sequence: TGTGCCAGCAGCTCTTACGGGGGATCTAGCAATCAGCCCCAGCATTTT. Translated, it gives CASSSYGGSSNQPQHF.

This clonotype was counted between two and nine times. The rearrangement links TRBV7-9 to TRBJ2-2; a possible D gene is TRBD2 (5 bases). This CDR3 spans 14 amino acids. The germline V gene has CDR1 SEHNR and CDR2 FQNEAQ (reference sequence). V was shortened by 9 bases and J by 4 bases, with 15 bases between the two germline ends. The CDR3 is CASRESELTGELFF. The CDR3 coding sequence is TGTGCCAGTAGGGAGTCTGAGCTCACCGGGGAGCTGTTTTTT.

The genes are TRBV9 and TRBJ1-2, with D possibly matching TRBD1 (6 bases). V was shortened by 3 bases and J by 8 bases, with 17 bases between the two germline ends. Germline V CDR1 and CDR2: SGDLS, YYNGEE. The CDR3 totals 14 residues. CDR3 region: CASSAWTEAGGYTF. The CDR3 DNA sequence: TGTGCCAGCAGCGCCTGGACAGAGGCCGGAGGCTACACCTTC.

The chain joins TRBV6-5 to TRBJ2-3; the match to TRBD2 covers 8 bases. The CDR3 spans 16 residues. Germline loops: CDR1 MNHEY, CDR2 SVGAGI. Losses at the gene ends were 2 bases for V and 2 bases for J; bases not matched to a gene: 6. CDR3 amino acids: CASSYVGGRYTDTQYF. The CDR3, as DNA: TGTGCCAGCAGTTACGTCGGCGGGAGGTACACAGATACGCAGTATTTT.

The sample holds many counts of this clonotype. This chain links TRBV6-4 with TRBJ2-6, with D tentatively TRBD1 (6 bases). Per germline, CDR1 MRHNA and CDR2 SNTAGT. There are 16 residues in the CDR3. V was cut by 3 bases and J by 0 bases, with 9 bases left in between. The CDR3 loop reads CASSERGGSGANVLTF. In DNA, the CDR3 is TGTGCCAGCAGTGAAAGAGGGGGCTCTGGGGCCAACGTCCTGACTTTC.

This clonotype was observed at least ten times. The rearrangement uses TRBV5-1 and TRBJ2-1, with D perhaps matching TRBD2 (6 bases). Per the germline V gene, CDR1 is SGHRS and CDR2 is YFSETQ. The CDR3 is 15 amino acids. V lost 0 bases, J lost 6 bases, and 13 bases lay in between. Here the CDR3 reads CASSLGDSTSNEQFF. The CDR3 DNA sequence: TGCGCCAGCAGCTTGGGGGACTCCACCAGCAATGAGCAGTTCTTC.

The J gene is TRBJ2-6, the V gene TRBV6-2 or TRBV6-3; no firm D call. Trimming cost V 2 bases and J 2 bases, with 7 bases left between them. Germline V gene data show CDR1 as MNHEY and CDR2 as SVGEGT. CDR3 length: 15 amino acids. CDR3 amino acids: CASSYVYAGANVLTF. The CDR3 nucleotides are TGTGCCAGCAGTTACGTCTATGCTGGGGCCAACGTCCTGACTTTC.

This chain uses TRBV19 with TRBJ1-4; the match to TRBD1 covers 11 bases. Losses at the gene ends were 5 bases for V and 5 bases for J; bases not matched to a gene: 7. The germline V gene encodes CDR1 LNHDA and CDR2 SQIVND (reference sequence). The CDR3 length is 16 residues. The DNA of the CDR3 is TGTGCCAGTAGTTCCCGGACAGGGGGCTCCAATGAAAAACTGTTTTTT. Protein sequence: CASSSRTGGSNEKLFF.

The rearrangement links TRBV12-5 to TRBJ2-5, with TRBD2 matching 8 bases. There are 15 residues in the CDR3. V dropped 7 bases and J dropped 5; count of bases not matched to a gene: 12. The germline CDR1 and CDR2 sequences are LGHNT and FRNRAP. This chain's CDR3 is CASADGRALFETQYF. The CDR3 bases are TGTGCTAGTGCTGACGGGAGGGCCCTTTTCGAGACCCAGTACTTC.

This clonotype was picked up a small number of times. The genes are TRBV29-1 and TRBJ2-5; 7 bases agree with TRBD2. Looked up from germline, CDR1 is SQVTM and CDR2 is ANQGSEA. The CDR3 consists of 13 residues. J was trimmed by 0 bases and V by 7 bases; bases with no gene match: 5. The CDR3 nucleotides read TGCAGCGCGAGCGGGACGTACCAAGAGACCCAGTACTTC. Amino acids: CSASGTYQETQYF.

The J gene is TRBJ2-7, the V gene TRBV7-6; perhaps TRBD2 as D (5 bases). V was clipped by 5 bases and J by 6 bases, with 14 bases between them. CDR1 SGHVS and CDR2 FNYEAQ come from the germline V gene. The CDR3 has 13 amino acids. This CDR3 is CASSPAEGGEQYF. The DNA for the CDR3 is TGTGCCAGCAGCCCAGCAGAGGGCGGCGAGCAGTACTTC.

The CDR3 sequence: CASSRRTGSFGEAFF. The CDR3 DNA reads TGTGCCAGCAGTCGTAGGACAGGGAGCTTCGGTGAAGCTTTCTTT. V and J are TRBV12-3 or TRBV12-4 and TRBJ1-1; 8 bases are a match to TRBD1. This CDR3 is 15 amino acids long. Germline trimming cut 5 bases from V and 7 bases from J; bases unmatched to any gene: 12.

The sample holds a few counts of this clonotype. J is TRBJ2-7 and V is TRBV6-5; the D gene is possibly TRBD2 (5 bases). V lost 1 base, J lost 7 bases, and 20 bases lay in between. CDR1 is MNHEY and CDR2 is SVGAGI in the germline V gene. The CDR3 runs 16 residues. The CDR3 DNA follows: TGTGCCAGCAGTTACTTCCAACCGAGGGCCGGTGGGGAGCAGTACTTC. Translation: CASSYFQPRAGGEQYF.

V and J are TRBV18 and TRBJ1-1; TRBD1 is a possible D gene (5 bases). The CDR3 loop spans 14 amino acids. Germline loops: CDR1 KGHSH, CDR2 LQKENI. Trimming pared 3 bases from V and 0 bases from J, leaving 8 bases between. The DNA for the CDR3 is TGTGCCAGCTCACCTAGACAGATGAACACTGAAGCTTTCTTT. This codes for CASSPRQMNTEAFF.

This clonotype was counted many times. The CDR3 sequence: CASSQNAAEAFF. The CDR3 DNA follows: TGTGCCAGCAGCCAAAACGCCGCTGAAGCTTTCTTT. The chain is built from TRBV4-2 and TRBJ1-1; no firm D call. V lost 2 bases and J lost 6, with 7 bases in between. This CDR3 is built from 12 residues. Germline V gives CDR1 LGHNA, CDR2 YNFKEQ.

The chain has TRBV7-2 and TRBJ1-6, with TRBD1 as a possible D gene (5 bases). The ends were cut back, 0 bases at V and 7 bases at J, with 10 bases in the middle. The CDR3 is 15 residues long. Germline-derived CDR1 and CDR2 are SGHTA and FQGNSA. The CDR3 nucleotides are TGTGCCAGCAGCTTAGCAGGGGTGACAAATTCACCCCTCCACTTT. It encodes CASSLAGVTNSPLHF.

This clonotype was observed at least ten times. The rearrangement joins TRBV5-5 to TRBJ1-1; 12 bases are shared with TRBD1. Germline V lookup: CDR1 SGHKS, CDR2 YYEKEE (reference sequence). Trimming took 2 bases from V and 4 from J; bases not matched to a gene: 3. This CDR3 region has 15 residues. The CDR3 region has the DNA TGTGCCAGCAGCTTCCCGGGACAGGGGGCCACTGAAGCTTTCTTT. Residues: CASSFPGQGATEAFF.

This clonotype came up a few times. The gene calls are TRBV6-1 and TRBJ2-3; 9 nucleotides align to TRBD2. In germline, CDR1 is MNHNS, CDR2 SASEGT. CDR3 length equals 17 residues. With V trimmed by 6 bases and J by 5 bases, 15 bases remained unmatched. DNA for the CDR3: TGTGCCAGCAGGACCCTTCGCGGGAGGGCCGTCCAAGATACGCAGTATTTT. As protein: CASRTLRGRAVQDTQYF.

This clonotype was counted between two and nine times. The rearrangement uses TRBV9 and TRBJ1-2; a weak D match, TRBD1 (5 bases). Trimming cost V 4 bases and J 2 bases, with 15 bases left between them. Looked up from germline, CDR1 is SGDLS and CDR2 is YYNGEE. This CDR3 is 15 amino acids long. The CDR3 sequence: CASSTKGTINYGYTF. CDR3 sequence (DNA): TGTGCCAGCAGCACGAAGGGGACGATCAACTATGGCTACACCTTC.

This clonotype was recorded a few times. The gene calls are TRBV24-1 and TRBJ2-3; D remains ambiguous. CDR1 KGHDR and CDR2 SFDVKD come from the germline V gene. Trimming pared 7 bases from V and 1 base from J, leaving 5 bases between. The CDR3 spans 12 residues. This CDR3 reads CATRDRTDTQYF. CDR3 nucleotide sequence: TGTGCCACCAGGGACCGCACAGATACGCAGTATTTT.

This clonotype was detected only a few times. The chain employs TRBV20-1 and TRBJ1-5; possible D gene TRBD1, 5 bases. Germline V lookup: CDR1 DFQATT, CDR2 SNEGSKA (reference sequence). The CDR3 length is 14 residues. The ends were cut back, 2 bases at V and 3 bases at J, with 11 bases in the middle. The CDR3 spells CSARNGGNNQPQHF. CDR3 coding DNA: TGCAGTGCTAGAAATGGGGGAAACAATCAGCCCCAGCATTTT.

The table lists this clonotype with a count of one. The chain is built from TRBV7-9 and TRBJ2-1, with 12 bases identical to TRBD2. The CDR3 covers 17 residues. Germline CDR1 reads SEHNR; CDR2 reads FQNEAQ (reference sequence). V gave up 5 bases and J gave up 6 bases; unmatched junction bases: 11. The CDR3 sequence: CASSPMLAGGFGNEQFF. The CDR3 DNA is TGTGCCAGCAGCCCAATGCTAGCGGGAGGGTTTGGCAATGAGCAGTTCTTC. The full variable domain, completed using reference TRBV7-9 and TRBJ2-1, is DTGVSQNPRHKITKRGQNVTFRCDPISEHNRLYWYRQTLGQGPEFLTYFQNEAQLEKSRLLSDRFSAERPKGSFSTLEIQRTEQGDSAMYLCASSPMLAGGFGNEQFFGPGTRLTVL.

The V and J genes are TRBV28 and TRBJ1-2, with 9 bases lining up with TRBD1. In germline, CDR1 is MDHEN, CDR2 SYDVKM. V shed 8 bases, J shed 7 bases, and the junction held 17 bases outside the gene matches. This CDR3 comprises 16 residues. The CDR3 sequence is CASFRPAGQGIRGYTF. The CDR3 DNA sequence: TGTGCCAGCTTCCGACCCGCGGGACAGGGTATCCGTGGCTACACCTTC.

This clonotype was seen more than once but under ten times. This chain connects TRBV9 to TRBJ1-1, with D tentatively TRBD1 (5 bases). CDR1 and CDR2 (germline): SGDLS, YYNGEE. This CDR3 is 14 amino acids long. The V end lost 3 bases, the J end lost 3 bases, and 12 bases lay between the germline ends. CDR3 sequence (DNA): TGTGCCAGCAGCGCCGGACACCGAGACACTGAAGCTTTCTTT. This encodes CASSAGHRDTEAFF.

The rearrangement links TRBV28 to TRBJ2-1; 9 positions agree with TRBD2. Germline CDR1 is MDHEN and CDR2 is SYDVKM. V shed 4 bases, J shed 14 bases, and the junction held 12 bases outside the gene matches. The CDR3 spans 14 residues. This CDR3 is CASSWGYSGSTKFF. CDR3 coding DNA: TGTGCCAGCAGTTGGGGGTATAGCGGGAGTACGAAGTTCTTC.

This clonotype was counted between two and nine times. The chain couples TRBV12-3 or TRBV12-4 to TRBJ2-3; TRBD1 aligns across 8 bases. The CDR3 covers 14 residues. The trim removed 4 bases at V and 1 base at J, leaving 1 base unmatched. CDR3 sequence reads: CASSSQGGTDTQYF. Written as DNA, the CDR3 is TGTGCCAGCAGTTCACAGGGGGGCACAGATACGCAGTATTTT.

The rearrangement uses TRBV24-1 and TRBJ2-3, with TRBD2 as a possible D gene (6 bases). In germline, CDR1 is KGHDR, CDR2 SFDVKD. V shed 4 bases and J shed 0 bases, with 19 bases lying between them. This CDR3 has 18 amino acids. As DNA, the CDR3 is TGTGCCACCAGTGACCGAGGGACTGTCACTACTAGCACAGATACGCAGTATTTT. The encoded protein is CATSDRGTVTTSTDTQYF.